One and the same sample provided the 25 T cell receptor beta chains below, sequenced in a study of T cell clonality in common variable immunodeficiency (dated by TCRdb to between 2014 and 2017). The paper as a whole reports these results and caveats: Fewer deletions and N-nucleotide insertions were reportedly observed in CVID TCRbeta sequences, and highly modified clones with 13 or more V deletions were reportedly absent from CVID TCRbeta sequences.

The protocol used for the library was the immunoSEQ multiplex PCR assay. Drawn from immuneACCESS, this table holds only the in-frame rearrangements with V and J called that TCRdb kept. Clones are partly lost; checked studies trace under half to an unresolved V gene and leave the rest unexplained. Here the sample lists about 34,000 clones, none seen once only. The ten largest clonotypes hold about 26% of the sample. No antigen has been assigned to these receptors. Sequences were obtained from peripheral blood mononuclear cells. Receptors were obtained from a human donor with common variable immunodeficiency.

This clone was observed a handful of times. CDR3 loop: CASSLDSGATDTQYF. The covered CDR3 bases are TGTGCCAGCAGCTTAGATAGCGGGGCCACAGATACG. The rearrangement joins TRBV7-9 to TRBJ2-3; TRBD2 agrees at 8 bases. The read gets to within 3 residues of the CDR3 end, and the germline J gene fills in the rest. The CDR3 consists of 15 residues. J gave up 2 bases and V 1 base, and 2 bases lay outside the gene matches. Germline CDR1 and CDR2: SEHNR and FQNEAQ (reference sequence).

At least ten counts were recorded for this clone. The read comes to an end 3 residues before the CDR3 does, leaving the germline J gene to fill in the end. The V gene is TRBV19, the J gene TRBJ2-1; 7 bases match TRBD2. Germline V CDR1 and CDR2: LNHDA, SQIVND (reference sequence). J gave up 4 bases and V 4 bases, and 1 base lay outside the gene matches. CDR3 size: 13 residues. The chain's CDR3 is CASSTGLYNEQFF. The sequenced part of the CDR3 DNA is TGTGCCAGTAGTACGGGACTATACAATGAG.

In this sample, this clone turned up a few times. The CDR3 end falls 3 residues outside the read, so it is completed with the germline J gene. The chain is built from TRBV6-1 and TRBJ2-7, with 9 nucleotides matching TRBD1. The CDR3 spans 15 residues. Germline V gene sequence: CDR1 MNHNS, CDR2 SASEGT. Trimming at V came to 1 base and at J to 5 bases, leaving 6 bases not matched to a gene. CDR3 DNA (partial): TGTGCCAGCAGTGAAGAGGGGGGACAGGGCCACGAG. It specifies CASSEEGGQGHE. The full CDR3 protein reads CASSEEGGQGHEQYF.

This clone was seen at least ten times. The CDR3 goes on 3 residues after the read ends, and that part is filled in from the germline J gene. The chain recombines TRBV5-5 with TRBJ1-2; D call uncertain. This CDR3 region has 13 residues. Germline CDR1 is SGHKS and CDR2 is YYEKEE (reference sequence). The chain's CDR3 is CASSLRAGWGYTF. CDR3 DNA, as far as it was read: TGTGCCAGCAGCCTTAGGGCGGGGTGGGGC.

This clone was found many times. With the read ending 3 residues before the CDR3 end, the germline J gene is used to fill in that end. This chain connects TRBV6-1 to TRBJ2-7; a possible D gene is TRBD2 (5 bases). Germline-derived CDR1 and CDR2 are MNHNS and SASEGT. Trimming removed 2 bases at V and 0 bases at J, with 14 bases between. CDR3 size: 16 residues. This chain's CDR3 is CASSEFVTGSSYEQYF. Incomplete CDR3 DNA: TGTGCCAGCAGTGAATTCGTTACGGGGAGCTCCTACGAG.

This clone was counted many times. CDR3: CSAFASGALGELFF. Incomplete CDR3 DNA: TGCAGTGCGTTCGCTAGCGGGGCTCTAGGGGAG. The J gene is TRBJ2-2, the V gene TRBV20-1, with TRBD2 identical over 9 bases. The observed sequence ends 3 residues before the CDR3 terminus, with the missing tail filled in from the germline J gene. The junction had 10 bases not matched to a gene; V was cut back by 6 bases and J by 8 bases. The CDR3 covers 14 residues. Germline V gene data show CDR1 as DFQATT and CDR2 as SNEGSKA (reference sequence).

This clone has just a few counts. The DNA read from the CDR3 is TGTGCCAGCAGTTTCATAGCGGGAGGTTACAATGAG. It codes for CASSFIAGGYNE. The full CDR3 reads CASSFIAGGYNEQFF. The rearrangement joins TRBV6-2 or TRBV6-3 to TRBJ2-1; 10 bases match TRBD2. The read ends 3 residues shy of where the CDR3 ends; the end is completed using the germline J gene. V lost 4 bases and J lost 4; bases outside the gene matches: 4. The CDR3 contains 15 residues. Germline lookup yields CDR1 MNHEY and CDR2 SVGEGT.

For this clone: The sequence runs out 3 residues before the end of the CDR3; the remainder is reconstructed from the germline J gene. This chain connects TRBV7-9 to TRBJ1-6, with D uncertain. Germline lookup yields CDR1 SEHNR and CDR2 FQNEAQ (reference sequence). CDR3 length: 14 amino acids. The covered CDR3 bases are TGTGCCAGCAGCTTAGGCGGAGAGAAGTCAACC. It is translated as CASSLGGEKST. The CDR3, in full, reads CASSLGGEKSTLHF.

This clone was detected many times. Sequencing ends 3 residues short of the CDR3 end; the germline J gene provides the rest. The gene calls are TRBV29-1 and TRBJ2-3; the D gene is possibly TRBD1 (5 bases). The CDR3 extends over 14 amino acids. Germline values: CDR1 SQVTM, CDR2 ANQGSEA. The V gene lost 3 bases and the J gene lost 2 bases, with 12 bases spanning the gap. The CDR3 here is CSVDGRVLTDTQYF. Partial CDR3 DNA: TGCAGCGTTGACGGCAGGGTGCTCACAGATACG.

There are many counts of this clone. With the read ending 3 residues before the CDR3 end, the germline J gene is used to fill in that end. The rearrangement links TRBV20-1 to TRBJ1-4, with no clear D. V was shortened by 3 bases and J by 4 bases, with 9 bases between the two germline ends. The germline CDR1 and CDR2 sequences are DFQATT and SNEGSKA (reference sequence). This CDR3 comprises 13 residues. Incomplete CDR3 DNA: TGCAGTGCTAGGGCTGTTGGTAATGAAAAA. It is translated as CSARAVGNEK. From start to end, the CDR3 is CSARAVGNEKLFF.

This clone has a count of ten or more. The read ends 3 residues early relative to the CDR3; the germline J gene fills the gap. This sequence joins TRBV20-1 and TRBJ1-5, with a weak D call TRBD1 (6 bases). V was pared by 3 bases and J by 6 bases, with 18 bases between. Germline assignment: CDR1 DFQATT and CDR2 SNEGSKA (reference sequence). The CDR3 extends over 15 amino acids. The chain's CDR3 is CSASGRQAQSQPQHF. Partial CDR3 DNA: TGCAGTGCTAGTGGGCGACAGGCCCAATCTCAGCCC.

Notes on this clone: The CDR3 end is not reached by the read, which stops 3 residues before it; the germline J gene fills it in. The chain combines TRBV6-4 with TRBJ2-7; no clear D. V shed 4 bases and J shed 0 bases, with 16 bases lying between them. The CDR3 is 16 amino acids. Looked up from germline, CDR1 is MRHNA and CDR2 is SNTAGT. The CDR3 bases that were read are TGTGCCAGCAGTGCCCCACCCCCGGCTAGCTCCTACGAG. It is translated as CASSAPPPASSYE. The whole CDR3 reads CASSAPPPASSYEQYF.

With regard to this clone: Read sequence stops 3 residues before the CDR3 end, and the germline J gene provides the missing end. The chain links TRBV5-1 to TRBJ2-7, with D maybe TRBD2 (5 bases). The length of the CDR3 is 16 residues. The germline gives CDR1 SGHRS, CDR2 YFSETQ. V was shortened by 4 bases and J by 2 bases, with 19 bases between the two germline ends. CDR3 region: CASSKAAGLRTYEQYF. The sequenced part of the CDR3 DNA is TGCGCCAGCAGCAAAGCAGCTGGACTGAGAACCTACGAG.

CDR3 DNA, as far as it was read: TGTGCCAGCAGCTTAGGGCAGGGCTATGGC. Translation gives CASSLGQGYG. The CDR3 reads in full as CASSLGQGYGYTF. The genes are TRBV7-2 and TRBJ1-2; perhaps TRBD1 as D (5 bases). The read ends 3 residues before the CDR3 terminus; that terminus is restored from the germline J gene. V was shortened by 1 base and J by 4 bases, with 7 bases between the two germline ends. The CDR3 has 13 amino acids. Germline assignment: CDR1 SGHTA and CDR2 FQGNSA.

As for this clone: The read terminates 3 residues before the CDR3 end, so the remaining end is supplied by the germline J gene. The V call is TRBV19, the J call TRBJ2-1; TRBD2 is a possible D gene (6 bases). The CDR3 has 15 amino acids. V was pared by 9 bases and J by 0 bases, with 15 bases between. CDR1 and CDR2 from the germline V gene are LNHDA and SQIVND (reference sequence). The DNA read from the CDR3 is TGTGCCAGCAACCCGGAGGGTTTCTCCTACAATGAG. It yields the protein CASNPEGFSYNE. The complete CDR3 protein is CASNPEGFSYNEQFF.

This clone was observed a handful of times. From the germline J gene comes the end of the CDR3, since the read stops 3 residues before it. This sequence joins TRBV20-1 and TRBJ2-3, with TRBD2 as a possible D gene (6 bases). V lost 1 base and J lost 6, with 17 bases in between. Germline-derived CDR1 and CDR2 are DFQATT and SNEGSKA (reference sequence). This CDR3 spans 15 amino acids. The sequenced part of the CDR3 DNA is TGCAGTGCTAGAGGTTTCGGGGGAGGTGTGGATACG. It is translated as CSARGFGGGVDT. The CDR3 reads in full as CSARGFGGGVDTQYF.

This clone turned up a few times. The observed sequence ends 3 residues before the CDR3 terminus, with the missing tail filled in from the germline J gene. V gene TRBV5-4 combines with J gene TRBJ2-5; D not certain. The CDR3 contains 13 residues. Per germline, CDR1 SGHNT and CDR2 YYREEE (reference sequence). V lost 0 bases and J lost 3, with 6 bases in between. The part of the CDR3 DNA that was read is TGTGCCAGCAGCTTGGACTTTAAAGAGACC. This translates into CASSLDFKET. The whole CDR3 protein reads CASSLDFKETQYF.

In its sample, this clone was seen many times. Read data end 3 residues before the CDR3 end; the end is taken from the germline J gene. The chain has TRBV9 and TRBJ2-3; TRBD2 matches at 13 bases. V was clipped by 0 bases and J by 6 bases; unmatched bases: 4. CDR3 length: 16 amino acids. CDR1 and CDR2 (germline): SGDLS, YYNGEE. The sequenced part of the CDR3 DNA is TGTGCCAGCAGCGTAGGGACTAGCGGGAGATCGGATACG. It yields the protein CASSVGTSGRSDT. The full-length CDR3 reads as CASSVGTSGRSDTQYF.

This clone was counted only a few times. Sequencing ends 3 residues short of the CDR3 end; the germline J gene provides the rest. The chain is built from TRBV7-9 and TRBJ2-3, with 8 bases lining up with TRBD2. The CDR3 has 15 residues. V trimming: 0 bases; J trimming: 6 bases; junction bases outside the gene matches: 5. CDR1 is SEHNR, CDR2 FQNEAQ, per germline (reference sequence). The part of the CDR3 DNA that was read is TGTGCCAGCAGCTTAGCGGCGGGAGGCCCCGATACG. Amino acids: CASSLAAGGPDT. The whole CDR3 sequence reads CASSLAAGGPDTQYF.

This clone was counted between two and nine times. The CDR3 end lies 3 residues beyond the end of the read and is filled in from the germline J gene. This chain joins TRBV7-3 and TRBJ1-1, with TRBD1 identical over 9 bases. Trimming took 2 bases from V and 7 from J; bases not matched to a gene: 11. Germline V gene data show CDR1 as SGHTA and CDR2 as FQGTGA. The CDR3 contains 16 residues. CDR3 region: CASSLGTGPPAGEAFF. The DNA read from the CDR3 is TGTGCCAGCAGCTTAGGGACAGGGCCGCCGGCGGGTGAA.

This clone occurred many times. Sequencing ends 3 residues short of the CDR3 end; the germline J gene provides the rest. V is TRBV30 and J is TRBJ1-2; no reliable D call. V was shortened by 0 bases and J by 5 bases, with 7 bases between the two germline ends. Germline-derived CDR1 and CDR2 are GTSNPN and SVGIG (reference sequence). This CDR3 contains 12 residues. The CDR3 bases that were read are TGTGCCTGGAGTGTCGGGGATTATGGC. This codes for CAWSVGDYG. The whole CDR3 is CAWSVGDYGYTF.

Ten or more counts support this clone. Partial CDR3 DNA: TGTGCCAGCAGCGACTGGGCCTCCAGGGCG. Amino acid sequence: CASSDWASRA. The complete CDR3 reads CASSDWASRAQYF. V usage is TRBV7-9 and J usage is TRBJ2-3; D perhaps matches TRBD1 (5 bases). The CDR3 is cut off 3 residues early in the read; its end comes from the germline J gene. This CDR3 region has 13 residues. Germline V lookup: CDR1 SEHNR, CDR2 FQNEAQ (reference sequence).

In this sample, this clone turned up many times. The read stops 3 residues short of the end of the CDR3; the missing end is completed from the germline J gene. This chain joins TRBV5-8 and TRBJ1-1; TRBD1 agrees at 7 bases. The V and J ends lost 0 bases and 4 bases, in that order; junction bases with no gene match: 3. The CDR3 spans 14 residues. The germline V gene encodes CDR1 SGHTS and CDR2 YDEGEE. This chain's CDR3 is CASSLGQGPTEAFF. CDR3 DNA (partial): TGTGCCAGCAGCTTGGGACAGGGTCCCACTGAA.

Only a few counts were recorded for this clone. The sequence runs out 3 residues before the end of the CDR3; the remainder is reconstructed from the germline J gene. The chain joins TRBV11-3 to TRBJ2-7, with 10 bases identical to TRBD1. This CDR3 has 14 amino acids. V dropped 5 bases and J dropped 3; count of bases not matched to a gene: 4. Germline V lookup: CDR1 SGHNT, CDR2 YENEEA. The CDR3 bases that were read are TGTGCCAGCAGCGATGGACAGGGGGACTACGAG. Protein product: CASSDGQGDYE. The whole CDR3 protein is CASSDGQGDYEQYF.

This clone was seen ten or more times. The read ends 3 residues shy of where the CDR3 ends; the end is completed using the germline J gene. The rearrangement links TRBV30 to TRBJ1-2; D is ambiguous. The V gene's germline CDR1 is GTSNPN and CDR2 SVGIG (reference sequence). The CDR3 totals 13 residues. Trimming took 2 bases from V and 0 from J, leaving 7 bases between them. The DNA read from the CDR3 is TGTGCCTGGAGTTTACTCTCTAACTATGGC. It is translated as CAWSLLSNYG. Given in full, the CDR3 is CAWSLLSNYGYTF. Full variable domain (rest looked up from reference TRBV30 and TRBJ1-2): SQTIHQWPATLVQPVGSPLSLECTVEGTSNPNLYWYRQAAGRGLQLLFYSVGIGQISSEVPQNLSASRPQDRQFILSSKKLLLSDSGFYLCAWSLLSNYGYTFGSGTRLTVV.